A selection of T cell receptor beta chains follows, all from one sample in a study of blood T cell repertoires in COVID-19. The repertoire was sequenced with immunoSEQ multiplex PCR; TCRdb's copy has only in-frame clones and lacks some. Here the sample spans 650,000 to 800,000 clones, 85% to 90% being singletons. Material: peripheral blood. The receptors were gathered from a woman between 18 and 30 years old with acute or convalescent COVID-19. CDR3s include the opening cysteine and the closing phenylalanine or tryptophan. Fields, in order: V gene, J gene, CDR3 protein.

TRBV2	TRBJ1-1	CARSVRNTEAFF
TRBV6-5	TRBJ2-7	CASSQGTGFVEQYF
TRBV19	TRBJ2-1	CASSMDRGNEQFF
TRBV3-1/TRBV3-2	TRBJ1-1	CASSQTGSLGAFF
TRBV7-6	TRBJ2-5	CASSETSGGVQETQYF
TRBV6-5	TRBJ1-1	CASMGLGNTEAFF
TRBV24-1	TRBJ1-3	CATSDPTGESGNTIYF
TRBV7-9	TRBJ2-7	CASSLPSGGRRHEQYF
TRBV9	TRBJ2-7	CASSGRAGYEQYF
TRBV6-2/TRBV6-3	TRBJ1-5	CASSWTGGDQPQHF
TRBV25-1	TRBJ1-1	CASSVGLEAFF
TRBV15	TRBJ1-3	CATSRKGRSFGNTIYF
TRBV2	TRBJ1-6	CASSESGQGNSPLHF
TRBV6-1	TRBJ1-3	CASSERRGSGNTIYF
TRBV24-1	TRBJ2-1	CATSDLRDRENEQFF
TRBV2	TRBJ1-2	CASSFDRELGYTF
TRBV29-1	TRBJ1-2	CSDRTGSDYGYTF
TRBV27	TRBJ2-1	CASSSEAGSYNEQFF
TRBV7-2	TRBJ1-2	CASSFQVSSGGYTF
TRBV4-1	TRBJ2-4	CASSQTGQVAKNIQYF
TRBV30	TRBJ2-7	CAWAGLAVWDEQYF
TRBV21-1	TRBJ1-5	CAPGDQPQHF
TRBV11-2	TRBJ2-7	CASSNHREVRLSEQYF
TRBV7-9	TRBJ1-1	CASSLEGWGTMNTEAFF
TRBV6-2/TRBV6-3	TRBJ1-1	CASSLSDRDDTEAFF
TRBV14	TRBJ1-1	CASSHSRGGNTEAFF
TRBV12-5	TRBJ1-2	CASASGTGGTNYGYTF
TRBV27	TRBJ2-6	CASTPLFSGANVLTF
TRBV5-1	TRBJ1-3	CASSSTGQGTGNTIYF
TRBV11-2	TRBJ1-5	CASSNEGQGAGNQPQHF
TRBV6-4	TRBJ2-3	CASSDSTGGGVDTQYF
TRBV29-1	TRBJ1-5	CSVDGAVNQPQHF
TRBV11-3	TRBJ2-3	CASSLTGTDTQYF
TRBV18	TRBJ2-2	CASSPTRDRGTGELFF
TRBV9	TRBJ1-2	CASSVTSRTGESQGYTF
TRBV3-1/TRBV3-2	TRBJ1-4	CASSQQAGYEKLFF
TRBV12-3/TRBV12-4	TRBJ1-3	CASTQNGNTIYF
TRBV6-5	TRBJ1-2	CATRPGGEGYTF
TRBV10-3	TRBJ2-1	CAISDRGIDNEQFF
TRBV5-1	TRBJ1-4	CASSLTGTGGEKLFF